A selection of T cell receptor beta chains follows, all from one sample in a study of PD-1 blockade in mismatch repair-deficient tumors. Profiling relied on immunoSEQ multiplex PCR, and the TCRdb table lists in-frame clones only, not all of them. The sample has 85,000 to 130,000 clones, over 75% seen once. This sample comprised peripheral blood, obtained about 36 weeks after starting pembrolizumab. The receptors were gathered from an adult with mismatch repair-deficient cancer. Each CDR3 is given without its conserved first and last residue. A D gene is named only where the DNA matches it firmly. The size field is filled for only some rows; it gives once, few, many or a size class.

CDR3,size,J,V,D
ASSQRPAQETQY,NA,TRBJ2-5,TRBV11-3,NA
ATSRRRDSTGELF,NA,TRBJ2-2,TRBV15,TRBD1
ASSSLAGVYNEQF,NA,TRBJ2-1,TRBV6-1,TRBD2
ASSLGQGQGNEQF,NA,TRBJ2-1,TRBV7-2,NA
ASSSDLSNQPQH,few,TRBJ1-5,TRBV7-9,NA
ASTDIGQRELPEQY,NA,TRBJ2-7,TRBV2,TRBD2
ASSFQEIRDGYT,NA,TRBJ1-2,TRBV13,NA
AISVLGGLNTGELF,NA,TRBJ2-2,TRBV10-3,NA
ASSIGVGALPYNEQF,NA,TRBJ2-1,TRBV19,NA
ASSLRENTEAF,NA,TRBJ1-1,TRBV5-1,NA
ASSSREGAGTEAF,NA,TRBJ1-1,TRBV7-8,TRBD1
ASSFSKGGFGYT,once,TRBJ1-2,TRBV27,NA
ASSPRQGGGTEAF,NA,TRBJ1-1,TRBV19,TRBD1